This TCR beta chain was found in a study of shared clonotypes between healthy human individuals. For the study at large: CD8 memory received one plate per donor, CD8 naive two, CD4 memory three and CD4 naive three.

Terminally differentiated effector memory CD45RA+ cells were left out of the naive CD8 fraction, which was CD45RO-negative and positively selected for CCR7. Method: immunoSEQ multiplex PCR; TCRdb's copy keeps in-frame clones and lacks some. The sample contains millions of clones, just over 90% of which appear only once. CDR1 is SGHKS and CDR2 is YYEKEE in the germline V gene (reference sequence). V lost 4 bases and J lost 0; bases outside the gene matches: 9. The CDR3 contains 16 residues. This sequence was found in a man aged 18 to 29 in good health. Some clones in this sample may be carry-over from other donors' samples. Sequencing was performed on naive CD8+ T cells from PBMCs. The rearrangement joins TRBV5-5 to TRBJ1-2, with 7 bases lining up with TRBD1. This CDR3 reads CASSVGQVLANYGYTF. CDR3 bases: TGTGCCAGCAGCGTAGGACAGGTCTTAGCTAACTATGGCTACACCTTC.